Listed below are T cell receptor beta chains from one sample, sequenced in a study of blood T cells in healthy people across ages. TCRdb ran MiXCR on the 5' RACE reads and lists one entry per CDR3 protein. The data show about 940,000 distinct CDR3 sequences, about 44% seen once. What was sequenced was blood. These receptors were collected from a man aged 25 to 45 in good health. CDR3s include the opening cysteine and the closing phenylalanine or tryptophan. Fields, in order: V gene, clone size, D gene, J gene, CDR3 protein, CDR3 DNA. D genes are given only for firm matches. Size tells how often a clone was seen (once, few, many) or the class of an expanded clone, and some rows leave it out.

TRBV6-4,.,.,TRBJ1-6,CASSEDRRSPLHF,TGTGCCAGCAGTGAAGACCGGCGTTCACCCCTCCACTTT
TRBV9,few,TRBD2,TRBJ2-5,CASSGGSGETQYF,TGTGCCAGCAGTGGCGGGAGCGGGGAGACCCAGTACTTC
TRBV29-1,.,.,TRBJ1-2,CSVEDRQAAAYGYTF,TGCAGCGTTGAAGACCGACAAGCAGCCGCCTATGGCTACACCTTC
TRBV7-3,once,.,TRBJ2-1,CASSLTILDHEQFF,TGTGCCAGCAGCTTAACGATCCTCGACCATGAGCAGTTCTTC
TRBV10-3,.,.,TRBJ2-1,CAISGSLDTGKDSCNEQFF,TGTGCCATCAGTGGTTCCCTAGACACAGGGAAAGACTCCTGCAATGAGCAGTTCTTC
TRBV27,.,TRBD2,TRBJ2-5,CASSLLAGGMQETQYF,TGTGCCAGCAGTTTACTGGCGGGGGGGATGCAAGAGACCCAGTACTTC
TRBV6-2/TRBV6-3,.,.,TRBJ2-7,CASSPGGRPYEQYF,TGTGCCAGCAGCCCTGGGGGGAGACCTTACGAGCAGTACTTC
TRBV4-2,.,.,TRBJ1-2,CASSQDRRGPNYGYTF,TGTGCCAGCAGCCAAGATCGCAGGGGACCTAACTATGGCTACACCTTC
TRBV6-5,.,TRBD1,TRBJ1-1,CASSRAGGGTEAFF,TGTGCCAGCAGCCGGGCAGGGGGCGGCACTGAAGCTTTCTTT
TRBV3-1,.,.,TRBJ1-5,CASSQDRTNQPQHF,TGTGCCAGCAGCCAAGACAGGACCAATCAGCCCCAGCATTTT
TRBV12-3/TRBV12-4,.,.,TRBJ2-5,CASRDTDQETQYF,TGTGCCAGCAGAGACACGGACCAAGAGACCCAGTACTTC
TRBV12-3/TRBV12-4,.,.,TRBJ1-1,CASDFRNTEAFF,TGTGCCAGCGACTTTCGGAACACTGAAGCTTTCTTT
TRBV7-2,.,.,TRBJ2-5,CASSLFGQETQYF,TGTGCCAGCAGCTTATTTGGGCAAGAGACCCAGTACTTC
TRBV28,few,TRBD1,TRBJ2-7,CASSFPLPGTGRNYEQYF,TGTGCCAGCAGTTTCCCCTTACCCGGGACAGGGCGGAACTACGAGCAGTACTTC
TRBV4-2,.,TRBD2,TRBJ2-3,CASSQGRGDSDTQYF,TGTGCCAGCAGCCAAGGGCGGGGGGATTCAGATACGCAGTATTTT
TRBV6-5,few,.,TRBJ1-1,CASSYSPTGAITEAFF,TGTGCCAGCAGTTACTCTCCAACAGGCGCGATAACTGAAGCTTTCTTT
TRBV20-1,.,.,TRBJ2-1,CSARIADNEQFF,TGCAGTGCTAGAATAGCGGACAATGAGCAGTTCTTC
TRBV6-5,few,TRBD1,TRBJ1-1,CASRIPGQGSEAFF,TGTGCCAGCAGAATACCGGGACAGGGTTCTGAAGCTTTCTTT
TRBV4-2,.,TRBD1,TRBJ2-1,CASSQATGEEQETQFF,TGTGCCAGCAGCCAAGCGACAGGGGAGGAACAAGAGACCCAGTTCTTC
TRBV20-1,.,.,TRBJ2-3,CSARPAVWEERLDTQYF,TGCAGTGCTAGACCCGCTGTTTGGGAGGAGAGGTTAGATACGCAGTATTTT
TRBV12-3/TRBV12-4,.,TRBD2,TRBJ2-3,CASSTGTSGGGSTDTQYF,TGTGCCAGCAGTACCGGGACTAGCGGGGGGGGAAGCACAGATACGCAGTATTTT
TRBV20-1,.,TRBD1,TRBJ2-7,CSARTESTGDTSEQYF,TGCAGTGCTAGGACCGAGTCGACAGGGGATACGTCCGAGCAGTACTTC
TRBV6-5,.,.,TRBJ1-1,CASSSAQGFVLAEAFF,TGTGCCAGCTCCTCAGCTCAGGGGTTCGTATTGGCTGAAGCTTTCTTT
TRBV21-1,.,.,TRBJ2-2,CASSNQDRGGTGELFF,TGTGCCAGCAGCAATCAGGACAGGGGGGGGACCGGGGAGCTGTTTTTT
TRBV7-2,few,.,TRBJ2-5,CASSPPSSHETQYF,TGTGCCAGCAGCCCCCCTAGTTCACACGAGACCCAGTACTTC
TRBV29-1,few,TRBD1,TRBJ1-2,CSVDGTGESNYGYTF,TGCAGCGTTGATGGGACAGGGGAATCAAACTATGGCTACACCTTC
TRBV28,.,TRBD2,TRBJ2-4,CASSRGDFVVTKNIQYF,TGTGCCAGCAGTCGGGGGGACTTCGTAGTAACCAAAAACATTCAGTACTTC
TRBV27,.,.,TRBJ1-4,CASSSRHSGDEKLFF,TGTGCCAGCAGTTCCAGACACTCCGGAGATGAAAAACTGTTTTTT
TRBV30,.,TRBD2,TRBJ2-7,CAWRDRGGGYEQYF,TGTGCCTGGAGGGATCGGGGGGGAGGCTACGAGCAGTACTTC